This is a list of T cell receptor beta chains from one sample in a study of cytomegalovirus exposure and HLA in healthy donors. The protocol was immunoSEQ multiplex PCR, while the TCRdb copy is restricted to in-frame clones and leaves out a portion. The table includes fewer than 100,000 clones, approximately 91% detected once. Sequencing used PBMCs. The origin of the receptors is a man aged 25 to 40 in good health and CMV-seronegative. Each CDR3 is given with its conserved first and last residue. The D gene is left open where the match is weak. The size field is filled for only some rows; it gives once, few, many or a size class.

v_call: TRBV14; clone_size: .; j_call: TRBJ1-1; d_call: .; cdr3_nt: TGTGCCAGCAGCGATATACTGTCGGAGGAGACTGAAGCTTTCTTT; cdr3_aa: CASSDILSEETEAFF
v_call: TRBV9; clone_size: few; j_call: TRBJ1-5; d_call: TRBD1; cdr3_nt: TGTGCCAGCAGCGTAGAGGGGGACAGGGGTCAGCCCCAGCATTTT; cdr3_aa: CASSVEGDRGQPQHF
v_call: TRBV28; clone_size: .; j_call: TRBJ1-3; d_call: .; cdr3_nt: TGTGCCAGCAGTTTAAATCTGGCTTCTGGAAACACCATATATTTT; cdr3_aa: CASSLNLASGNTIYF
v_call: TRBV5-1; clone_size: once; j_call: TRBJ1-2; d_call: .; cdr3_nt: TGCGCCAGCAGCTTGGCACAGACGAACTATGGCTACACCTTC; cdr3_aa: CASSLAQTNYGYTF
v_call: TRBV19; clone_size: few; j_call: TRBJ1-5; d_call: .; cdr3_nt: TGTGCCAGTAGTATTTTTGGAGGGGCAGACGACAATCAGCCCCAGCATTTT; cdr3_aa: CASSIFGGADDNQPQHF
v_call: TRBV5-4; clone_size: .; j_call: TRBJ2-7; d_call: TRBD1; cdr3_nt: TGTGCCAGCAGCGTGCGACAGGGGGCCGGGGGCGAGCAGTACTTC; cdr3_aa: CASSVRQGAGGEQYF
v_call: TRBV5-4; clone_size: .; j_call: TRBJ2-5; d_call: TRBD2; cdr3_nt: TGTGCCAGCGGCCTAGCGGGGAAGCGACAAGAGACCCAGTACTTC; cdr3_aa: CASGLAGKRQETQYF
v_call: TRBV14; clone_size: .; j_call: TRBJ2-5; d_call: .; cdr3_nt: TGTGCCAGCAGCCAACGAGAGGGGAGGCACGAGACCCAGTACTTC; cdr3_aa: CASSQREGRHETQYF
v_call: TRBV5-1; clone_size: .; j_call: TRBJ2-3; d_call: .; cdr3_nt: TGCGCCAGCAGCTTGGATGGGGGGAGGGATACGCAGTATTTT; cdr3_aa: CASSLDGGRDTQYF
v_call: TRBV7-8; clone_size: once; j_call: TRBJ1-5; d_call: .; cdr3_nt: TGTGCCAGCAGCCCCGGGGGGAATCAGCCCCAGCATTTT; cdr3_aa: CASSPGGNQPQHF
v_call: TRBV15; clone_size: .; j_call: TRBJ2-1; d_call: TRBD2; cdr3_nt: TGTGCCACCTCCCGGGCCGGGACTAGCGGGGCTAAGTCGAATGAGCAGTTCTTC; cdr3_aa: CATSRAGTSGAKSNEQFF
v_call: TRBV5-1; clone_size: .; j_call: TRBJ1-1; d_call: .; cdr3_nt: TGCGCCAGCAGCTGGACAGCAGACACTGAAGCTTTCTTT; cdr3_aa: CASSWTADTEAFF
v_call: TRBV7-9; clone_size: .; j_call: TRBJ2-5; d_call: .; cdr3_nt: TGTGCCAGCAGCTTAGGGACAGTTAAAGAGACCCAGTACTTC; cdr3_aa: CASSLGTVKETQYF
v_call: TRBV18; clone_size: once; j_call: TRBJ2-1; d_call: TRBD2; cdr3_nt: TGTGCCAGCTCACCAGTTGTTCTAGCGGGAGGCCCAGACAATGAGCAGTTCTTC; cdr3_aa: CASSPVVLAGGPDNEQFF
v_call: TRBV12-1; clone_size: .; j_call: TRBJ2-5; d_call: .; cdr3_nt: TGTGCCAGACCCTGGGCAGGGCCTATGAGTGAAGAGACCCAGTACTTC; cdr3_aa: CARPWAGPMSEETQYF
v_call: TRBV6-5; clone_size: .; j_call: TRBJ1-4; d_call: .; cdr3_nt: TGTGCCAGCAGGTCAGGAGGTGAAAAACTGTTTTTT; cdr3_aa: CASRSGGEKLFF
v_call: TRBV6-1; clone_size: .; j_call: TRBJ1-2; d_call: .; cdr3_nt: TGTGCCAGCAGCCGACGAGGGGGGGGTGATGGCTACACCTTC; cdr3_aa: CASSRRGGGDGYTF
v_call: TRBV29-1; clone_size: once; j_call: TRBJ1-1; d_call: .; cdr3_nt: TGCAGCGTTGAAAGGGCAGGGTTTGCTTTCTTT; cdr3_aa: CSVERAGFAFF
v_call: TRBV28; clone_size: .; j_call: TRBJ2-3; d_call: .; cdr3_nt: TGTGCCAGCAGTGGCGCAGGGGTTGAGACAGATACGCAGTATTTT; cdr3_aa: CASSGAGVETDTQYF
v_call: TRBV5-1; clone_size: .; j_call: TRBJ2-5; d_call: TRBD1; cdr3_nt: TGCGCCAGCAGCTTGGTGACGACAGGGGGAGAGACCCAGTACTTC; cdr3_aa: CASSLVTTGGETQYF
v_call: TRBV6-6; clone_size: .; j_call: TRBJ1-5; d_call: TRBD1; cdr3_nt: TGTGCCAGCAGTTACGGGCAGGGGGGCAATCAGCCCCAGCATTTT; cdr3_aa: CASSYGQGGNQPQHF
v_call: TRBV2; clone_size: .; j_call: TRBJ2-7; d_call: TRBD1; cdr3_nt: TGTGCCAGCAGTCGGGACAGGGGGAGCTCCTACGAGCAGTACTTC; cdr3_aa: CASSRDRGSSYEQYF
v_call: TRBV11-3; clone_size: .; j_call: TRBJ2-7; d_call: TRBD1; cdr3_nt: TGTGCCAGCAGCTCCGGACAGGTCTACGAGCAGTACTTC; cdr3_aa: CASSSGQVYEQYF
v_call: TRBV5-4; clone_size: .; j_call: TRBJ2-3; d_call: .; cdr3_nt: TGTGCCAGCAGCTTATTGCCATCGAGTGCAGATACGCAGTATTTT; cdr3_aa: CASSLLPSSADTQYF
v_call: TRBV9; clone_size: once; j_call: TRBJ2-1; d_call: TRBD2; cdr3_nt: TGTGCCAGCAGCGTTAGCGGGGGGGCCACCTACAATGAGCAGTTCTTC; cdr3_aa: CASSVSGGATYNEQFF
v_call: TRBV5-6; clone_size: .; j_call: TRBJ2-5; d_call: TRBD2; cdr3_nt: TGTGCCAGCAGCTTGGTTGGGACTAGCGGGGGGGCCCAAGAGACCCAGTACTTC; cdr3_aa: CASSLVGTSGGAQETQYF
v_call: TRBV9; clone_size: .; j_call: TRBJ2-3; d_call: TRBD2; cdr3_nt: TGTGCCAGCAGCGTACCTTCAATGCCGGGAGGGTCAACGGATACGCAGTATTTT; cdr3_aa: CASSVPSMPGGSTDTQYF
v_call: TRBV6-1; clone_size: .; j_call: TRBJ1-2; d_call: .; cdr3_nt: TGTGCCAGCAGCAGAGACAGCAACTATGGCTACACCTTC; cdr3_aa: CASSRDSNYGYTF
v_call: TRBV29-1; clone_size: .; j_call: TRBJ2-7; d_call: .; cdr3_nt: TGCAGCGTGGTGACAGGCTCCCTCTACGAGCAGTACTTC; cdr3_aa: CSVVTGSLYEQYF
v_call: TRBV13; clone_size: .; j_call: TRBJ2-3; d_call: TRBD1; cdr3_nt: TGTGCCAGCAGTGAACTTGTAGACAGGGTGACAGATACGCAGTATTTT; cdr3_aa: CASSELVDRVTDTQYF
v_call: TRBV10-3; clone_size: .; j_call: TRBJ2-1; d_call: TRBD2; cdr3_nt: TGTGCCATCAGTGGCAGCGGGGCTAGCAGCTCCTACAATGAGCAGTTCTTC; cdr3_aa: CAISGSGASSSYNEQFF
v_call: TRBV12-5; clone_size: .; j_call: TRBJ1-5; d_call: TRBD1; cdr3_nt: TGTGCTAGTGGTTTGTTTGGACAGGGTTTTTTTCAGCCCCAGCATTTT; cdr3_aa: CASGLFGQGFFQPQHF
v_call: TRBV27; clone_size: .; j_call: TRBJ2-5; d_call: TRBD2; cdr3_nt: TGTGCCAGGAGCGGGGTTGAGACCCAGTACTTC; cdr3_aa: CARSGVETQYF
v_call: TRBV7-9; clone_size: .; j_call: TRBJ1-6; d_call: TRBD1; cdr3_nt: TGTGCCAGCACTCAAATTTCCGGGACAGCAAACTCACCCCTCCACTTT; cdr3_aa: CASTQISGTANSPLHF
v_call: TRBV28; clone_size: .; j_call: TRBJ2-7; d_call: .; cdr3_nt: TGTGCCAGCAGTTTCGCGGGAGAGCAGTACTTC; cdr3_aa: CASSFAGEQYF
v_call: TRBV18; clone_size: .; j_call: TRBJ2-1; d_call: .; cdr3_nt: TGTGCCAGCTCACCAAACCCCCTAGCCGGAAACAATGAGCAGTTCTTC; cdr3_aa: CASSPNPLAGNNEQFF
v_call: TRBV4-1; clone_size: .; j_call: TRBJ2-2; d_call: TRBD2; cdr3_nt: TGCGCCAGCAGCCAAGATATGGCCCTAGCGGGGTCCGGATCCGGGGAGCTGTTTTTT; cdr3_aa: CASSQDMALAGSGSGELFF
v_call: TRBV5-8; clone_size: .; j_call: TRBJ1-5; d_call: .; cdr3_nt: TGTGCCAGCAGCTTGGGCACAGGGAGTGGGCAGCCCCAGCATTTT; cdr3_aa: CASSLGTGSGQPQHF
v_call: TRBV6-5; clone_size: .; j_call: TRBJ1-5; d_call: .; cdr3_nt: TGTGCCAGCAGTCTACAGCATCAGCCCCAGCATTTT; cdr3_aa: CASSLQHQPQHF
v_call: TRBV30; clone_size: .; j_call: TRBJ2-4; d_call: TRBD1; cdr3_nt: TGTGCCTGGAGTGTATTCGAACAGGGGACGGCCAAAAACATTCAGTACTTC; cdr3_aa: CAWSVFEQGTAKNIQYF
v_call: TRBV6-6; clone_size: .; j_call: TRBJ1-1; d_call: .; cdr3_nt: TGTGCCAGCAGTCGACTCGGTGGCACTGAAGCTTTCTTT; cdr3_aa: CASSRLGGTEAFF
v_call: TRBV2; clone_size: .; j_call: TRBJ1-2; d_call: TRBD1; cdr3_nt: TGTGCCAGCAGGGACAGGGTAAATAGCTATGGCTACACCTTC; cdr3_aa: CASRDRVNSYGYTF
v_call: TRBV6-5; clone_size: .; j_call: TRBJ2-5; d_call: .; cdr3_nt: TGTGCCAGCGCGGCCGGAGTGAGAGAGACCCAGTACTTC; cdr3_aa: CASAAGVRETQYF
v_call: TRBV10-3; clone_size: .; j_call: TRBJ2-5; d_call: TRBD2; cdr3_nt: TGTGCCATCAGTGAGTCGTCGCTAGCGGGGGGGAACCAAGAGACCCAGTACTTC; cdr3_aa: CAISESSLAGGNQETQYF
v_call: TRBV28; clone_size: .; j_call: TRBJ1-1; d_call: TRBD1; cdr3_nt: TGTGCCAGCAGTTCGATTTGGACAGGGGGCGTTGAAGCTTTCTTT; cdr3_aa: CASSSIWTGGVEAFF
v_call: TRBV5-6; clone_size: .; j_call: TRBJ1-2; d_call: TRBD1; cdr3_nt: TGTGCCAGCAGCTTCGGGACAGGGGACGGCTACACCTTC; cdr3_aa: CASSFGTGDGYTF
v_call: TRBV4-2; clone_size: .; j_call: TRBJ2-1; d_call: TRBD2; cdr3_nt: TGTGCCAGCAGCGGGGGGGAATCCATTCCGTTCTTC; cdr3_aa: CASSGGESIPFF
v_call: TRBV5-1; clone_size: .; j_call: TRBJ1-1; d_call: TRBD1; cdr3_nt: TGCGCCAGCAGCCTACAGGGGACCCTGAACACTGAAGCTTTCTTT; cdr3_aa: CASSLQGTLNTEAFF
v_call: TRBV2; clone_size: .; j_call: TRBJ1-1; d_call: .; cdr3_nt: TGTGCCAGCAGTTCCCAGGGCAACACTGAAGCTTTCTTT; cdr3_aa: CASSSQGNTEAFF
v_call: TRBV28; clone_size: .; j_call: TRBJ1-5; d_call: .; cdr3_nt: TGTGCCAGCCTGGCCGGCAATCAGCCCCAGCATTTT; cdr3_aa: CASLAGNQPQHF